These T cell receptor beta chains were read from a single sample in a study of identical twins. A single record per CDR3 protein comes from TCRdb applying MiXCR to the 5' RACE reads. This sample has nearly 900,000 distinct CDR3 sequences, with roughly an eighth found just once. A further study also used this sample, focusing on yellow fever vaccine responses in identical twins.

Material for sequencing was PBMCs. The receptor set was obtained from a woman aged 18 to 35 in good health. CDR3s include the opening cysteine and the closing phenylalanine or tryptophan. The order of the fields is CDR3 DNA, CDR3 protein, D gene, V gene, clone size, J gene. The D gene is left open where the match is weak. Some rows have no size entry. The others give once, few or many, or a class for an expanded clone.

CDR3 DNA: TGTGCCGGTCAGGGGAGGGAAAAACTGTTTTTT
CDR3 protein: CAGQGREKLFF
D gene: -
V gene: TRBV21-1
clone size: -
J gene: TRBJ1-4

CDR3 DNA: TGTGCCAGCAGCCGCCGGGGGGAGGGAGAGCGCGAGCAGTACTTC
CDR3 protein: CASSRRGEGEREQYF
D gene: TRBD2
V gene: TRBV4-2
clone size: -
J gene: TRBJ2-7

CDR3 DNA: TGCCCACAGCGGGAGGAGGACGAGCAGTACTTC
CDR3 protein: CPQREEDEQYF
D gene: TRBD2
V gene: TRBV29-1
clone size: many
J gene: TRBJ2-7

CDR3 DNA: TGCGCCAGCAGCTTGGTAGGGGGGGCCAGTTCAGATACGCAGTATTTT
CDR3 protein: CASSLVGGASSDTQYF
D gene: -
V gene: TRBV5-1
clone size: -
J gene: TRBJ2-3

CDR3 DNA: TGCAGTGCTGGGGACAGGGCAAGCAGCGAGCAGTACTTC
CDR3 protein: CSAGDRASSEQYF
D gene: TRBD1
V gene: TRBV20-1
clone size: few
J gene: TRBJ2-7

CDR3 DNA: TGTGCCAGCAGTTTAGAAGTCAGATCGAATGGCTACACCTTC
CDR3 protein: CASSLEVRSNGYTF
D gene: -
V gene: TRBV12-3/TRBV12-4
clone size: -
J gene: TRBJ1-2

CDR3 DNA: TGCGCCAGCAGCGTCTCCAAAGAGACCCAGTACTTC
CDR3 protein: CASSVSKETQYF
D gene: -
V gene: TRBV5-1
clone size: many
J gene: TRBJ2-5

CDR3 DNA: TGCGCCAGCACCCAGGGGGGGCTGTATGGCTACACCTTC
CDR3 protein: CASTQGGLYGYTF
D gene: TRBD1
V gene: TRBV23-1
clone size: -
J gene: TRBJ1-2

CDR3 DNA: TGCAGTGCTAGAGATTGGCGGGAAAGGTACAATGAGCAGTTCTTC
CDR3 protein: CSARDWRERYNEQFF
D gene: -
V gene: TRBV20-1
clone size: few
J gene: TRBJ2-1

CDR3 DNA: TGCAGTGCTAGAGATCCCAGCAACACCGGGGAGCTGTTTTTT
CDR3 protein: CSARDPSNTGELFF
D gene: -
V gene: TRBV20-1
clone size: few
J gene: TRBJ2-2

CDR3 DNA: TGTGCCAGCAGCTCCGACAGGGTCAGTTTTCCGTACAATGAGCAGTTCTTC
CDR3 protein: CASSSDRVSFPYNEQFF
D gene: TRBD1
V gene: TRBV7-3
clone size: few
J gene: TRBJ2-1

CDR3 DNA: TGTGCCAGCAGCAAGGAAGACAGGGGTCGGGCCCCGAACACCGGGGAGCTGTTTTTT
CDR3 protein: CASSKEDRGRAPNTGELFF
D gene: TRBD1
V gene: TRBV4-2
clone size: few
J gene: TRBJ2-2

CDR3 DNA: TGCGCCAGCAGCTCTAACAGGAGGGGGCAGTTCTTC
CDR3 protein: CASSSNRRGQFF
D gene: -
V gene: TRBV4-1
clone size: few
J gene: TRBJ2-1

CDR3 DNA: TGCGCCAGCAGCTTGTCCCCGGAGTATGGCTACACCTTC
CDR3 protein: CASSLSPEYGYTF
D gene: -
V gene: TRBV5-1
clone size: few
J gene: TRBJ1-2

CDR3 DNA: TGTGCCAGCAGCCGACAGGGGATGAACACTGAAGCTTTCTTT
CDR3 protein: CASSRQGMNTEAFF
D gene: TRBD1
V gene: TRBV12-3/TRBV12-4
clone size: many
J gene: TRBJ1-1

CDR3 DNA: TGTGCCAGCAGACCCAGGGGTTCGGATGAGCAGTACTTC
CDR3 protein: CASRPRGSDEQYF
D gene: -
V gene: TRBV7-6
clone size: -
J gene: TRBJ2-7

CDR3 DNA: TGTGCCACCAGTGAAGGCGGCCTTACCTACAATGAGCAGTTCTTC
CDR3 protein: CATSEGGLTYNEQFF
D gene: -
V gene: TRBV24-1
clone size: many
J gene: TRBJ2-1

CDR3 DNA: TGTGCCAGCAGTTTAGCTGGGGAAGCGGGTCAGCCCCAGCATTTT
CDR3 protein: CASSLAGEAGQPQHF
D gene: -
V gene: TRBV12-3/TRBV12-4
clone size: -
J gene: TRBJ1-5

CDR3 DNA: TGCGCCAGCAGCTCCGGCAGGGGGCTAGATGAGCAGTTCTTC
CDR3 protein: CASSSGRGLDEQFF
D gene: TRBD1
V gene: TRBV5-1
clone size: -
J gene: TRBJ2-1

CDR3 DNA: TGTGCCATCAGTCGGGGACTAGCCGAAGAGACCCAGTACTTC
CDR3 protein: CAISRGLAEETQYF
D gene: TRBD2
V gene: TRBV10-3
clone size: few
J gene: TRBJ2-5

CDR3 DNA: TGTGCCACCAGCAGAGATCCCCTCGGGCACTCCTACAATGAGCAGTTCTTC
CDR3 protein: CATSRDPLGHSYNEQFF
D gene: -
V gene: TRBV15
clone size: -
J gene: TRBJ2-1

CDR3 DNA: TGCAGTGTTCCGGGACAGGGAACCTATGGCTACACCTTC
CDR3 protein: CSVPGQGTYGYTF
D gene: TRBD1
V gene: TRBV20-1
clone size: -
J gene: TRBJ1-2

CDR3 DNA: TGTGCCAGCAGCGTCAGGCGTAATGAGCAGTTCTTC
CDR3 protein: CASSVRRNEQFF
D gene: -
V gene: TRBV11-1
clone size: few
J gene: TRBJ2-1

CDR3 DNA: TGTGCCAGCCGGGGAGAGGGGAGCGGGGAGCTGTTTTTT
CDR3 protein: CASRGEGSGELFF
D gene: -
V gene: TRBV7-7
clone size: few
J gene: TRBJ2-2

CDR3 DNA: TGCAGTGCTAAGAGATCCCGGGACCAGGTGGTCGCTTTCTTT
CDR3 protein: CSAKRSRDQVVAFF
D gene: -
V gene: TRBV20-1
clone size: many
J gene: TRBJ1-1

CDR3 DNA: TGTGCCAGCAGTGTAGGGGTCATGCGATCCTACGAGCAGTACTTC
CDR3 protein: CASSVGVMRSYEQYF
D gene: -
V gene: TRBV12-3/TRBV12-4
clone size: many
J gene: TRBJ2-7

CDR3 DNA: TGCGCCAGCAGACGCCAAGTCGCAGATACGCAGTATTTT
CDR3 protein: CASRRQVADTQYF
D gene: -
V gene: TRBV5-1
clone size: few
J gene: TRBJ2-3

CDR3 DNA: TGTGCCAGCAGCGCGCGGGGAATAGCGGGGGGGAATGAGCAGTTCTTC
CDR3 protein: CASSARGIAGGNEQFF
D gene: TRBD2
V gene: TRBV7-2
clone size: -
J gene: TRBJ2-1

CDR3 DNA: TGCAGCGTTGAGCGGGAGCTGGGTGAGCAGTTCTTC
CDR3 protein: CSVERELGEQFF
D gene: TRBD2
V gene: TRBV29-1
clone size: -
J gene: TRBJ2-1

CDR3 DNA: TGTGCCAGCAGCTTAGTGTCTAGCGCCAGCCTATTAGCCGGGGAGCTGTTTTTT
CDR3 protein: CASSLVSSASLLAGELFF
D gene: -
V gene: TRBV7-7
clone size: few
J gene: TRBJ2-2

CDR3 DNA: TGTGCCAGTAGTTCTGCCCGTCCGACCCCGAACACTGAAGCTTTCTTT
CDR3 protein: CASSSARPTPNTEAFF
D gene: -
V gene: TRBV19
clone size: -
J gene: TRBJ1-1

CDR3 DNA: TGTGCCAGCAGTTTACTCCCCAGCGGCGAGACCCAGTACTTC
CDR3 protein: CASSLLPSGETQYF
D gene: -
V gene: TRBV12-3/TRBV12-4
clone size: -
J gene: TRBJ2-5

CDR3 DNA: TGTGCCAGCAGGAAGACAGGGTCAGAGACCCAGTACTTC
CDR3 protein: CASRKTGSETQYF
D gene: TRBD1
V gene: TRBV12-3/TRBV12-4
clone size: -
J gene: TRBJ2-5

CDR3 DNA: TGTGCCAGCCTGATGGGGGGGGACACCGGGGAGCTGTTTTTT
CDR3 protein: CASLMGGDTGELFF
D gene: TRBD2
V gene: TRBV6-1
clone size: many
J gene: TRBJ2-2

CDR3 DNA: TGCAGTGCTAGAACGGCGGGCACAGATACGCAGTATTTT
CDR3 protein: CSARTAGTDTQYF
D gene: -
V gene: TRBV20-1
clone size: -
J gene: TRBJ2-3

CDR3 DNA: TGTGCCAGCAAGATGGCAGACCAAGAGACCCAGTACTTC
CDR3 protein: CASKMADQETQYF
D gene: -
V gene: TRBV21-1
clone size: few
J gene: TRBJ2-5

CDR3 DNA: TGTGCCAGCAGTGAAACCGCCGGGGTAGCCAAAAACATTCAGTACTTC
CDR3 protein: CASSETAGVAKNIQYF
D gene: -
V gene: TRBV2
clone size: -
J gene: TRBJ2-4

CDR3 DNA: TGTGCCAGCCAGAAGGAGAGGAACACTGAAGCTTTCTTT
CDR3 protein: CASQKERNTEAFF
D gene: -
V gene: TRBV6-1
clone size: many
J gene: TRBJ1-1

CDR3 DNA: TGCAGTGCTAGAGACCCGTTGAAAGACAAGCTTGAAGCTTTCTTT
CDR3 protein: CSARDPLKDKLEAFF
D gene: -
V gene: TRBV20-1
clone size: -
J gene: TRBJ1-1

CDR3 DNA: TGCAGTGCTACCATTGCGGGAGGCTACGAGCAGTACTTC
CDR3 protein: CSATIAGGYEQYF
D gene: TRBD2
V gene: TRBV20-1
clone size: few
J gene: TRBJ2-7

CDR3 DNA: TGTGCCATCGCTACTAGCGGATACTACGAGCAGTACTTC
CDR3 protein: CAIATSGYYEQYF
D gene: TRBD2
V gene: TRBV10-3
clone size: -
J gene: TRBJ2-7

CDR3 DNA: TGTGCCATCAGCCGGGACAGTGTCGATACTGGCTACACCTTC
CDR3 protein: CAISRDSVDTGYTF
D gene: TRBD1
V gene: TRBV10-3
clone size: many
J gene: TRBJ1-2

CDR3 DNA: TGTGCCAGCAGCCAACAGGGCAGCTCCTACAATGAGCAGTTCTTC
CDR3 protein: CASSQQGSSYNEQFF
D gene: -
V gene: TRBV11-2
clone size: many
J gene: TRBJ2-1

CDR3 DNA: TGCAGCGTTCTGACAGGGACAGTCGAAAAACTGTTTTTT
CDR3 protein: CSVLTGTVEKLFF
D gene: TRBD1
V gene: TRBV29-1
clone size: -
J gene: TRBJ1-4

CDR3 DNA: TGCGCCAGCAGTCGACAGGGGGACTACGAGCAGTACTTC
CDR3 protein: CASSRQGDYEQYF
D gene: TRBD1
V gene: TRBV4-1
clone size: -
J gene: TRBJ2-7

CDR3 DNA: TGTGCCAGCAGTTTTGGCCAGGCGAGCACCGGGGAGCTGTTTTTT
CDR3 protein: CASSFGQASTGELFF
D gene: -
V gene: TRBV12-3/TRBV12-4
clone size: few
J gene: TRBJ2-2

CDR3 DNA: TGTGCCACCAGAATAATGAAGACAGGGTTTGCTTTCTTT
CDR3 protein: CATRIMKTGFAFF
D gene: TRBD1
V gene: TRBV24-1
clone size: -
J gene: TRBJ1-1